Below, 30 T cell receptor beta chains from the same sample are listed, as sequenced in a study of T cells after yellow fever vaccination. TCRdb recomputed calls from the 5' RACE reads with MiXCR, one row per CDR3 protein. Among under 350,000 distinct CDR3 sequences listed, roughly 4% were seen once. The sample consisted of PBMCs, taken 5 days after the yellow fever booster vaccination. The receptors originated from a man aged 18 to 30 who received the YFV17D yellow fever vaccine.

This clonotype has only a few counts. The CDR3 loop reads CSVDNREESGANVLTF. The DNA for the CDR3 is TGCAGCGTTGATAACAGGGAAGAGTCTGGGGCCAACGTCCTGACTTTC. This chain links TRBV29-1 with TRBJ2-6; perhaps TRBD1 as D (6 bases). The V and J ends lost 3 bases and 1 base respectively, with 13 bases between them. Germline assignment: CDR1 SQVTM and CDR2 ANQGSEA. The CDR3 runs 16 residues.

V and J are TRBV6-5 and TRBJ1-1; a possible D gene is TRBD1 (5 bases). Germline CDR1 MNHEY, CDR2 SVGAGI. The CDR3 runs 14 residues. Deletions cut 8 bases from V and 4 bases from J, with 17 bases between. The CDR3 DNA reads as TGTGCCAGCCGTAAACCCGGGGGGGGCACTGAAGCTTTCTTT. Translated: CASRKPGGGTEAFF.

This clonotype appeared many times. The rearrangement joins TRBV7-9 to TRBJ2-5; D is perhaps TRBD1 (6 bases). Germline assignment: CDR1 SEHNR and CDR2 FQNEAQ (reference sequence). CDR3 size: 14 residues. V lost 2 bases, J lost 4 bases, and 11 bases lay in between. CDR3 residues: CASSLLGRGETQYF. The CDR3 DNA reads TGTGCCAGCAGCTTACTTGGCAGGGGAGAGACCCAGTACTTC.

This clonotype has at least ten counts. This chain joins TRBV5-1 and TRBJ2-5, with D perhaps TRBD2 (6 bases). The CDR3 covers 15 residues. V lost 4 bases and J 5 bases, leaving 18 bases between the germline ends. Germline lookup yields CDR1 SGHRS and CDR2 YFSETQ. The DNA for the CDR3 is TGCGCCAGCAGCCCCTCCGGGACTTTGAGGGAGACCCAGTACTTC. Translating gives CASSPSGTLRETQYF.

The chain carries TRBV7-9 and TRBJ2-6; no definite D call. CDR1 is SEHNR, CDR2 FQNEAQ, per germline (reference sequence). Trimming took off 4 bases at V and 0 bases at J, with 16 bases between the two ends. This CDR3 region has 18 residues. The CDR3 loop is CASSSRTALDSGANVLTF. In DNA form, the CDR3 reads TGTGCCAGCAGCTCCCGGACGGCCTTGGACTCTGGGGCCAACGTCCTGACTTTC.

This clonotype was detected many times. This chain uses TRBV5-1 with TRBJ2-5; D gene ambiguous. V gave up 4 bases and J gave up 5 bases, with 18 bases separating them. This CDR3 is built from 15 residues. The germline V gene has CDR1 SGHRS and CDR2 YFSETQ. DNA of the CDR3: TGCGCCAGCAGCACCGGTCGTATTGGGGTGGAGACCCAGTACTTC. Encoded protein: CASSTGRIGVETQYF.

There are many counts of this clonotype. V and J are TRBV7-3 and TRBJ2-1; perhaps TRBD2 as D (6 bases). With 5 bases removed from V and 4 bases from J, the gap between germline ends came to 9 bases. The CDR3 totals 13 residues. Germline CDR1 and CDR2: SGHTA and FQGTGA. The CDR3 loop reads CASSQDYYNEQFF. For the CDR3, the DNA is TGTGCCAGCAGCCAGGACTATTACAATGAGCAGTTCTTC.

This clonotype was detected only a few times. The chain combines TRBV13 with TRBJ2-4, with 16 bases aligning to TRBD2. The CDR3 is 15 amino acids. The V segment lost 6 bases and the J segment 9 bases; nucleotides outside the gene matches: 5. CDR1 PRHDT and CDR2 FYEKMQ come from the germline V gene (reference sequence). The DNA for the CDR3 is TGTGCCAGCAGTGGGACTAGCGGGGGGGCAGGCATTCAGTACTTC. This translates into CASSGTSGGAGIQYF.

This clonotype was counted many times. The DNA of the CDR3 is TGCGCCAGCAGCGTGGACAGGGGGCGAGGCTACACCTTC. It codes for CASSVDRGRGYTF. V and J are TRBV5-1 and TRBJ1-2; 11 nucleotides line up with TRBD1. The CDR3 has 13 residues. The ends lost 4 bases at V and 8 bases at J; junction bases unmatched: 4. Germline V gene lookup returns CDR1 SGHRS and CDR2 YFSETQ.

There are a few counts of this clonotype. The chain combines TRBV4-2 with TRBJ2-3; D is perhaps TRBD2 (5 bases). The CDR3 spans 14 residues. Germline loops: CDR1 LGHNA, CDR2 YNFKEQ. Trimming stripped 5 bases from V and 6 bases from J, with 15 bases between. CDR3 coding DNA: TGTGCCAGCAGCTACCGGACTGAGGAGGATACGCAGTATTTT. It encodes CASSYRTEEDTQYF.

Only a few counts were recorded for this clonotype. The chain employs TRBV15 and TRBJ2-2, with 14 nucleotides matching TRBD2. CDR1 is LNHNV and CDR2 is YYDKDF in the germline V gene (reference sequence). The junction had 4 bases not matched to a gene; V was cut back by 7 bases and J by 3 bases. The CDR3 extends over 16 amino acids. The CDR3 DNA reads TGTGCCACCAACCCGGGACTAGCGGGGGACACCGGGGAGCTGTTTTTT. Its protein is CATNPGLAGDTGELFF.

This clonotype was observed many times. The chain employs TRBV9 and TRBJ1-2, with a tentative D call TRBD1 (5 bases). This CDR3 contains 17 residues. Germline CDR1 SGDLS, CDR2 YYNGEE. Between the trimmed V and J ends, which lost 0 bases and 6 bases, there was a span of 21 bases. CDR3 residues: CASSVGGAGNINHGYTF. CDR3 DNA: TGTGCCAGCAGCGTAGGTGGGGCAGGGAACATAAACCATGGCTACACCTTC.

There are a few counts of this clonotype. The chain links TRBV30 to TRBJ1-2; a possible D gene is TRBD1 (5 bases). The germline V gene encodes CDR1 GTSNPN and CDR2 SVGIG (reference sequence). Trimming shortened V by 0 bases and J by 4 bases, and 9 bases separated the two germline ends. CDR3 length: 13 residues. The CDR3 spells CAWSVGVIYGYTF. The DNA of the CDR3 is TGTGCCTGGAGTGTGGGGGTAATCTATGGCTACACCTTC.

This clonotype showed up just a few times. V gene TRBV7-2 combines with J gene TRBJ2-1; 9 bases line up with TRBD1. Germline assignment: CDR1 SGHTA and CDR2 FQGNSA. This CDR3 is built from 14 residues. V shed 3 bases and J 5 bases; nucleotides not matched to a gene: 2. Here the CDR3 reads CASSLGTGHNEQFF. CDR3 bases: TGTGCCAGCAGCTTGGGGACAGGGCACAATGAGCAGTTCTTC.

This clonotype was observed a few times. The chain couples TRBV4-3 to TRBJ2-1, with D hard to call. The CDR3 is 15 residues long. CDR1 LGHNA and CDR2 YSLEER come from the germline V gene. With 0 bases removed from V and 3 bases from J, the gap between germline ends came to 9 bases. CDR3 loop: CASSQDGTLYNEQFF. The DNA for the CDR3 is TGCGCCAGCAGCCAAGATGGCACCCTCTACAATGAGCAGTTCTTC.

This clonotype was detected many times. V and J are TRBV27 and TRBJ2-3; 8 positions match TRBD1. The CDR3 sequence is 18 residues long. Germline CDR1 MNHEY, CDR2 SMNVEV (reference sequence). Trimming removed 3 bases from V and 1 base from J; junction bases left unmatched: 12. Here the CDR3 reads CASSFGQGWAGGTDTQYF. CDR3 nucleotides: TGTGCCAGCAGTTTCGGACAGGGTTGGGCGGGCGGCACAGATACGCAGTATTTT.

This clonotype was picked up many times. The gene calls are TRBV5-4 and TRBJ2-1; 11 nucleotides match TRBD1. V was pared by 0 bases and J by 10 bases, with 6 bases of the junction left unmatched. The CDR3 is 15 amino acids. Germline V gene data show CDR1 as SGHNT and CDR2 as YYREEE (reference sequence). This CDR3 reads CASSLGDRGTREQFF. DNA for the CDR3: TGTGCCAGCAGCTTGGGGGACAGGGGGACACGGGAGCAGTTCTTC. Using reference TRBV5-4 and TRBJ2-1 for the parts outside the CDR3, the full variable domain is ETGVTQSPTHLIKTRGQQVTLRCSSQSGHNTVSWYQQALGQGPQFIFQYYREEENGRGNFPPRFSGLQFPNYSSELNVNALELDDSALYLCASSLGDRGTREQFFGPGTRLTVL.

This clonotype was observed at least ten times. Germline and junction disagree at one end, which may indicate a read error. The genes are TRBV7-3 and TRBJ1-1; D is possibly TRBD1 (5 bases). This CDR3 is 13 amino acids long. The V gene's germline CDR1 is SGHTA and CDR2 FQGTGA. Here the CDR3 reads CASSREMNTEAFF. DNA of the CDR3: TGCGCCAGCAGCAGGGAGATGAACACTGAAGCTTTCTTT.

The chain's CDR3 is CASSAGQGVTGELFF. CDR3 DNA sequence: TGTGCCAGCAGCGCGGGACAGGGGGTTACCGGGGAGCTGTTTTTT. The chain employs TRBV7-3 and TRBJ2-2; TRBD1 matches 11 bases. The CDR3 contains 15 residues. CDR1 is SGHTA and CDR2 is FQGTGA in the germline V gene. The V segment lost 5 bases and the J segment 5 bases; nucleotides outside the gene matches: 4.

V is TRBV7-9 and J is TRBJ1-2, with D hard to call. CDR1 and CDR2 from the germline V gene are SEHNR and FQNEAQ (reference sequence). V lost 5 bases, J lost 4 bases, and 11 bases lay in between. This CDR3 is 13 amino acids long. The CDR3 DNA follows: TGTGCCAGCAGCGGAGGCGGAGGCTATGGCTACACCTTC. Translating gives CASSGGGGYGYTF.

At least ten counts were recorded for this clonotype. The CDR3 is CASSGSSGGDNEQFF. The CDR3 region has the DNA TGTGCCAGCAGCGGCTCTAGCGGGGGAGACAATGAGCAGTTCTTC. The genes are TRBV6-1 and TRBJ2-1, with TRBD2 identical over 10 bases. The CDR3 is 15 amino acids. The V and J ends lost 6 bases and 5 bases, in that order; junction bases with no gene match: 7. Germline V lookup: CDR1 MNHNS, CDR2 SASEGT.

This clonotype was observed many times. CDR3 protein: CASSERPSYEQYF. The CDR3 nucleotides read TGTGCCAGCAGTGAAAGGCCCTCCTACGAGCAGTACTTC. The chain is built from TRBV2 and TRBJ2-7; D is ambiguous. V gave up 2 bases and J gave up 0 bases, with 5 bases separating them. CDR3 size: 13 residues. Germline CDR1 reads SNHLY; CDR2 reads FYNNEI.

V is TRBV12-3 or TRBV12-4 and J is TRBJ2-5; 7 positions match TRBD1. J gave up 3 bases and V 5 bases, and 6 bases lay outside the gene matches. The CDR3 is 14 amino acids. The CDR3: CASSDHTGEETQYF. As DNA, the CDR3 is TGTGCCAGCAGTGACCATACAGGGGAAGAGACCCAGTACTTC.

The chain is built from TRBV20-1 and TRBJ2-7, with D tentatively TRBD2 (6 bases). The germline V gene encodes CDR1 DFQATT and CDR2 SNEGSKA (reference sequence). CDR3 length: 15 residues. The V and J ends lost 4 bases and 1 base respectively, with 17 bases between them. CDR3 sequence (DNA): TGCAGTGCTATACTGCGACGGGACTCTTCCTACGAGCAGTACTTC. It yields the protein CSAILRRDSSYEQYF.

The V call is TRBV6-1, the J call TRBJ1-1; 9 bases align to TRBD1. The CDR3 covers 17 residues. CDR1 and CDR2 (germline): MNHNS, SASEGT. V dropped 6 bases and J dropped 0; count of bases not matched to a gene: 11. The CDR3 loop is CASRDTGGAWVNTEAFF. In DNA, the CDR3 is TGTGCCAGCAGAGACACAGGGGGCGCATGGGTGAACACTGAAGCTTTCTTT.

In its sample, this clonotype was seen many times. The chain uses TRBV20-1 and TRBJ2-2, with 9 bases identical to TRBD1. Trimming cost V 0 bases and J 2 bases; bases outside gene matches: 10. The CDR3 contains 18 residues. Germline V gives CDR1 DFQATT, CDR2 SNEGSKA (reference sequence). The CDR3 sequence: CSARDRTGGGSNTGELFF. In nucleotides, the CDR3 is TGCAGTGCTAGAGACCGAACAGGGGGCGGCTCCAACACCGGGGAGCTGTTTTTT.

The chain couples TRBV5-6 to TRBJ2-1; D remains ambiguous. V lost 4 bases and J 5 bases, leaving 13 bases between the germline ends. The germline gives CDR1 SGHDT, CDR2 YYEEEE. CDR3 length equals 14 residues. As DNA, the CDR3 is TGTGCCAGCAGCCGAACGGTCCTCCACAATGAGCAGTTCTTC. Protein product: CASSRTVLHNEQFF.

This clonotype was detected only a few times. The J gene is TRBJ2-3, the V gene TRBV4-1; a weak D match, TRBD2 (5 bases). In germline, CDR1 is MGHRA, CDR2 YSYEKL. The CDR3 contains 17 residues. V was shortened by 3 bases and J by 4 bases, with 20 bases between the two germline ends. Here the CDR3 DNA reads TGCGCCAGCAGCCATTTGACCGCGGGTCCTCAGCCAGATACGCAGTATTTT. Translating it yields CASSHLTAGPQPDTQYF.

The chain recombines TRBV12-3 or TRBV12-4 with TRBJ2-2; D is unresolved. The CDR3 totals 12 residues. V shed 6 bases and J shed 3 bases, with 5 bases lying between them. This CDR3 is CASRPYTGELFF. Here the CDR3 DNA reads TGTGCCAGCAGACCTTACACCGGGGAGCTGTTTTTT.

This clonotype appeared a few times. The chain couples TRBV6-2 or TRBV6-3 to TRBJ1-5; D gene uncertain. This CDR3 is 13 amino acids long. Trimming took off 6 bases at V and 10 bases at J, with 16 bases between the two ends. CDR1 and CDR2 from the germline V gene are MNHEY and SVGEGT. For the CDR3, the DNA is TGTGCCAGCAGAGTCTCGCCTTTTGTCCCCCAGCATTTT. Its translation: CASRVSPFVPQHF.